Below, 27 T cell receptor beta chains from the same sample are listed, as sequenced in a study of blood T cell repertoires in COVID-19. Sequencing was performed with immunoSEQ multiplex PCR; in TCRdb, only in-frame clones are kept and a portion is missing. Among about 320,000 clones listed, around 85% were seen once. Sequencing input: peripheral blood. The source of these receptors is a human donor in a cohort sampled during active COVID-19.

This clone was detected once. This chain uses TRBV4-1 with TRBJ2-6, with 7 positions matching TRBD1. Germline-derived CDR1 and CDR2 are MGHRA and YSYEKL. The CDR3 has 18 amino acids. V trimming: 1 base; J trimming: 2 bases; junction bases outside the gene matches: 8. The CDR3 loop reads CASSQAGQWVPGANVLTF. CDR3 in DNA: TGCGCCAGCAGCCAAGCGGGACAGTGGGTGCCTGGGGCCAACGTCCTGACTTTC.

This clone was seen a single time. The chain links TRBV18 to TRBJ1-3; perhaps TRBD1 as D (6 bases). Trimming stripped 5 bases from V and 4 bases from J, with 12 bases between. The germline CDR1 and CDR2 sequences are KGHSH and LQKENI. The CDR3 sequence is 14 residues long. In DNA form, the CDR3 reads TGTGCCAGCTCAATTGTCACAGGGGGAAACACCATATATTTT. This gives the protein CASSIVTGGNTIYF.

For this clone: Other DNA sequences within the sample encode an identical CDR3. This chain connects TRBV5-4 to TRBJ2-4; D unclear. CDR3 length: 14 amino acids. V was clipped by 0 bases and J by 1 base, with 5 bases between them. Germline CDR1 reads SGHNT; CDR2 reads YYREEE (reference sequence). This CDR3 reads CASSLGQAKNIQYF. For the CDR3, the DNA is TGTGCCAGCAGCTTGGGGCAGGCCAAAAACATTCAGTACTTC.

The rearrangement links TRBV10-2 to TRBJ1-1; D ambiguous. This CDR3 spans 12 amino acids. Germline V gene lookup returns CDR1 WSHSY and CDR2 SAAADI. V was shortened by 7 bases and J by 2 bases, with 8 bases between the two germline ends. The CDR3: CASMGGNTEAFF. The CDR3, as DNA: TGCGCCAGCATGGGAGGAAACACTGAAGCTTTCTTT.

This chain joins TRBV13 and TRBJ2-7; the D is unclear. The CDR3 contains 15 residues. V shed 2 bases and J shed 0 bases, with 11 bases lying between them. In germline, CDR1 is PRHDT, CDR2 FYEKMQ (reference sequence). In DNA, the CDR3 is TGTGCCAGCAGCTTAATGTCTGGCAGCTCCTACGAGCAGTACTTC. Translated: CASSLMSGSSYEQYF.

This clone came up a few times. The V gene is TRBV6-5, the J gene TRBJ1-5, with 7 bases aligning to TRBD1. This CDR3 spans 12 amino acids. Trimming took 7 bases from V and 10 from J; bases not matched to a gene: 7. Germline V gene sequence: CDR1 MNHEY, CDR2 SVGAGI. CDR3 DNA sequence: TGTGCCAGCACCAGAGACAGGGCCCCCCAGCATTTT. It yields the protein CASTRDRAPQHF.

This rearrangement joins TRBV6-6 to TRBJ2-3; 10 bases line up with TRBD2. This CDR3 is 14 amino acids long. Germline V CDR1 and CDR2: MNHNY, SVGAGI (reference sequence). V lost 2 bases, J lost 4 bases, and 0 bases stayed unmatched. The CDR3: CASSYTSGADTQYF. The CDR3 region has the DNA TGTGCCAGCAGTTACACTAGCGGGGCAGATACGCAGTATTTT.

The chain uses TRBV12-3 or TRBV12-4 and TRBJ1-4; D gene uncertain. V was clipped by 6 bases and J by 5 bases, with 10 bases between them. The CDR3 loop spans 13 amino acids. The CDR3 region is CASSPKLNEKLFF. Written as DNA, the CDR3 is TGTGCCAGCAGCCCGAAACTCAATGAAAAACTGTTTTTT.

This clone was counted once. The rearrangement joins TRBV18 to TRBJ1-2; TRBD1 agrees at 8 bases. The germline gives CDR1 KGHSH, CDR2 LQKENI. CDR3 length equals 14 residues. V lost 2 bases and J lost 4; bases outside the gene matches: 3. The CDR3 reads CASSPGTGLYGYTF. In nucleotides, the CDR3 is TGTGCCAGCTCACCAGGGACAGGCCTCTATGGCTACACCTTC. Looking up the rest from reference TRBV18 and TRBJ1-2 gives the full variable domain: NAGVMQNPRHLVRRRGQEARLRCSPMKGHSHVYWYRQLPEEGLKFMVYLQKENIIDESGMPKERFSAEFPKEGPSILRIQQVVRGDSAAYFCASSPGTGLYGYTFGSGTRLTVV.

Written as DNA, the CDR3 is TGTGCCAGCAGCCACCAGGGTTTCACCGGGGAGCTGTTTTTT. Translating it yields CASSHQGFTGELFF. This sequence joins TRBV3-1 (or the pseudogene TRBV3-2) and TRBJ2-2, with D maybe TRBD1 (5 bases). Germline CDR1 is LGHDT and CDR2 is YNNKEL (reference sequence). This CDR3 has 14 residues. V was pared by 3 bases and J by 4 bases, with 9 bases between.

The V and J genes are TRBV10-3 and TRBJ2-7; 9 bases match TRBD1. V shed 7 bases, J shed 6 bases, and the junction held 19 bases outside the gene matches. CDR1 is ENHRY and CDR2 is SYGVKD in the germline V gene. This CDR3 is 17 amino acids long. Here the CDR3 DNA reads TGTGCCATCAACCGGGCTGCAGGACAGGGGCGTCCCTCCGAGCAGTACTTC. Translated, it gives CAINRAAGQGRPSEQYF.

J is TRBJ1-2 and V is TRBV29-1, with 10 bases aligning to TRBD1. With 7 bases clipped from V and 5 bases from J, the junction kept 7 bases outside the gene matches. The CDR3 extends over 13 amino acids. Germline V CDR1 and CDR2: SQVTM, ANQGSEA. Here the CDR3 reads CSAGTGDRYGYTF. The CDR3 region has the DNA TGCAGCGCCGGGACAGGGGATCGTTATGGCTACACCTTC. Full variable domain (outside the CDR3, taken from reference TRBV29-1 and TRBJ1-2): SAVISQKPSRDICQRGTSLTIQCQVDSQVTMMFWYRQQPGQSLTLIATANQGSEATYESGFVIDKFPISRPNLTFSTLTVSNMSPEDSSIYLCSAGTGDRYGYTFGSGTRLTVV.

V gene TRBV7-6 combines with J gene TRBJ1-1; no clear D gene. In germline, CDR1 is SGHVS, CDR2 FNYEAQ. V was clipped by 1 base and J by 1 base, with 22 bases between them. The CDR3 has 19 residues. The CDR3 DNA reads as TGTGCCAGCAGCTTAGGGCGGCGGTACCTCGGGGTCAAGAACACTGAAGCTTTCTTT. Protein product: CASSLGRRYLGVKNTEAFF. The full variable domain, rest sourced from reference TRBV7-6 and TRBJ1-1, is GAGVSQSPRYKVTKRGQDVALRCDPISGHVSLYWYRQALGQGPEFLTYFNYEAQQDKSGLPNDRFSAERPEGSISTLTIQRTEQRDSAMYRCASSLGRRYLGVKNTEAFFGQGTRLTVV.

This chain links TRBV5-8 with TRBJ1-2; a weak D match, TRBD1 (6 bases). Germline V gene lookup returns CDR1 SGHTS and CDR2 YDEGEE. Trimming took off 1 base at V and 13 bases at J, with 14 bases between the two ends. The CDR3 totals 12 residues. The CDR3 loop reads CASSLQTRTATF. In DNA, the CDR3 is TGTGCCAGCAGCTTGCAAACGAGGACAGCCACCTTC.

The rearrangement uses TRBV27 and TRBJ2-7; D may be TRBD1 (6 bases). Germline V CDR1 and CDR2: MNHEY, SMNVEV (reference sequence). This CDR3 region has 15 residues. Trimming shortened V by 6 bases and J by 1 base, and 16 bases separated the two germline ends. In DNA form, the CDR3 reads TGTGCCAGCAGCCCCCCGGACAGCCCTTCCTACGAGCAGTACTTC. Its protein product is CASSPPDSPSYEQYF.

The J gene is TRBJ2-1, the V gene TRBV18; D possibly corresponds to TRBD1 (6 bases). Germline V lookup: CDR1 KGHSH, CDR2 LQKENI. The CDR3 is 19 residues long. The V end was cut by 4 bases, the J end by 0 bases, with 22 bases between. DNA for the CDR3: TGTGCCAGCTCACAGGTTGGGGGCATAGACGGACGCTCCTACAATGAGCAGTTCTTC. It specifies CASSQVGGIDGRSYNEQFF.

The chain links TRBV12-5 to TRBJ1-5; 7 nucleotides match TRBD1. Germline V CDR1 and CDR2: LGHNT, FRNRAP. This CDR3 has 15 amino acids. Trimming took 6 bases from V and 0 from J; bases not matched to a gene: 5. Here the CDR3 DNA reads TGTGCTAGTGGCTCGGACAGGTATAGCAATCAGCCCCAGCATTTT. Translating it yields CASGSDRYSNQPQHF.

CDR3: CAWSNREGRAQHF. CDR3 nucleotides: TGTGCCTGGAGTAACAGGGAGGGTAGAGCCCAGCATTTT. The chain links TRBV30 to TRBJ1-5, with a possible D match to TRBD1 (6 bases). The CDR3 consists of 13 residues. Trimming pared 2 bases from V and 11 bases from J, leaving 16 bases between. The germline gives CDR1 GTSNPN, CDR2 SVGIG (reference sequence). The full variable domain, with the rest looked up from reference TRBV30 and TRBJ1-5, is SQTIHQWPATLVQPVGSPLSLECTVEGTSNPNLYWYRQAAGRGLQLLFYSVGIGQISSEVPQNLSASRPQDRQFILSSKKLLLSDSGFYLCAWSNREGRAQHFGDGTRLSIL.

The gene calls are TRBV6-5 and TRBJ1-1; 8 bases fit TRBD1. Germline V gives CDR1 MNHEY, CDR2 SVGAGI. The CDR3 consists of 15 residues. Trimming took 7 bases from V and 0 from J; bases not matched to a gene: 7. CDR3 sequence: CASTKMGQVNTEAFF. DNA for the CDR3: TGTGCCAGCACAAAGATGGGACAGGTGAACACTGAAGCTTTCTTT.

The chain is built from TRBV6-5 and TRBJ1-3, with D perhaps TRBD1 (6 bases). Deletions cut 6 bases from V and 6 bases from J, with 15 bases between. This CDR3 has 14 amino acids. Germline loops: CDR1 MNHEY, CDR2 SVGAGI. The DNA for the CDR3 is TGTGCCAGCAGAAAGACAGGAAGCATAAACACCATATATTTT. It yields the protein CASRKTGSINTIYF.

This rearrangement joins TRBV11-3 to TRBJ2-2; D call uncertain. Deletions cut 5 bases from V and 7 bases from J, with 11 bases between. Germline V gives CDR1 SGHNT, CDR2 YENEEA. CDR3 length: 13 amino acids. The chain's CDR3 is CASSLSPVGELFF. Here the CDR3 DNA reads TGTGCCAGCAGCCTCTCCCCCGTCGGGGAGCTGTTTTTT. The variable domain in full, with the rest retrieved from reference TRBV11-3 and TRBJ2-2, is EAGVVQSPRYKIIEKKQPVAFWCNPISGHNTLYWYLQNLGQGPELLIRYENEEAVDDSQLPKDRFSAERLKGVDSTLKIQPAELGDSAVYLCASSLSPVGELFFGEGSRLTVL.

The J gene is TRBJ1-1, the V gene TRBV12-3 or TRBV12-4; D is possibly TRBD1 (6 bases). The CDR3 is 13 residues long. V lost 5 bases to trimming and J lost 4 bases, with 11 bases between them. Here the CDR3 reads CASSTDRSTEAFF. The CDR3 DNA reads TGTGCCAGCAGTACTGACAGGTCCACTGAAGCTTTCTTT.

V is TRBV20-1 and J is TRBJ2-7; no firm D call. The germline V gene has CDR1 DFQATT and CDR2 SNEGSKA (reference sequence). Trimming removed 5 bases at V and 1 base at J, with 6 bases between. The CDR3 is 11 amino acids. Written as DNA, the CDR3 is TGCAGTGCTGGCTTGTCCTACGAGCAGTACTTC. This gives the protein CSAGLSYEQYF.

V usage is TRBV24-1 and J usage is TRBJ2-1; D uncertain. CDR1 KGHDR and CDR2 SFDVKD come from the germline V gene. V was pared by 3 bases and J by 0 bases, with 11 bases between. The CDR3 is 16 amino acids. As DNA, the CDR3 is TGTGCCACCAGTGATCTCGCCGCTAGCTCCTACAATGAGCAGTTCTTC. Its translation: CATSDLAASSYNEQFF.

The rearrangement joins TRBV5-5 to TRBJ1-2, with 9 bases identical to TRBD1. V trimming: 5 bases; J trimming: 4 bases; junction bases outside the gene matches: 9. The CDR3 has 15 residues. Germline values: CDR1 SGHKS, CDR2 YYEKEE (reference sequence). CDR3 nucleotide sequence: TGTGCCAGCAGAAACACAGGGGGCTTTGGCTATGGCTACACCTTC. This encodes CASRNTGGFGYGYTF.

The rearrangement joins TRBV7-9 to TRBJ1-6; 7 bases are a match to TRBD1. Unmatched junction bases numbered 7, after V lost 5 bases and J lost 0 bases. Germline V lookup: CDR1 SEHNR, CDR2 FQNEAQ (reference sequence). CDR3 length equals 17 residues. Here the CDR3 reads CASSRTGAFSYNSPLHF. CDR3 nucleotide sequence: TGTGCCAGCAGCCGGACAGGAGCCTTCTCCTATAATTCACCCCTCCACTTT.

CDR3 protein: CASSLRQFAYEQYF. In DNA, the CDR3 is TGCGCCAGCAGCTTGAGACAGTTTGCCTACGAGCAGTACTTC. The V call is TRBV5-1, the J call TRBJ2-7; D is possibly TRBD1 (5 bases). This CDR3 contains 14 residues. Looked up from germline, CDR1 is SGHRS and CDR2 is YFSETQ. V lost 1 base and J lost 2, with 10 bases in between.